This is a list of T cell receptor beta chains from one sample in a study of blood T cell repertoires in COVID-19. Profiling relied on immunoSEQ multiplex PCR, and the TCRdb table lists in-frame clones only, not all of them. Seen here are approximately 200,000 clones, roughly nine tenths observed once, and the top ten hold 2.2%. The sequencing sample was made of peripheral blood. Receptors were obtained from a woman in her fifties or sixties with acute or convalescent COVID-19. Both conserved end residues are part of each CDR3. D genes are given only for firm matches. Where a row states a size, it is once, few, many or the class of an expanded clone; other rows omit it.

CASSVYPGQGNTEAFF TGTGCCAGCAGCGTTTACCCGGGACAGGGGAACACTGAAGCTTTCTTT TRBV5-8 - TRBD1 TRBJ1-1
CASSPEGVEAFF TGTGCCAGCTCACCAGAAGGGGTCGAAGCTTTCTTT TRBV18 once - TRBJ1-1
CASTNWALSGNTIYF TGTGCCAGTACCAACTGGGCCCTCTCTGGAAACACCATATATTTT TRBV19 - - TRBJ1-3
CASSLRLAGGSYEQYF TGCGCCAGCAGCCTTAGACTAGCGGGGGGATCCTACGAGCAGTACTTC TRBV4-3 - TRBD2 TRBJ2-7
CASTLQGMSPLHF TGTGCCAGCACCCTACAGGGAATGTCACCCCTCCACTTT TRBV6-5 - - TRBJ1-6
CASTGQAAPLHF TGTGCCAGCACCGGACAGGCTGCACCCCTCCACTTT TRBV12-3/TRBV12-4 - TRBD1 TRBJ1-6
CASSPDGTGTYGYTF TGTGCCAGCAGCCCCGACGGGACAGGGACCTATGGCTACACCTTC TRBV5-6 - TRBD1 TRBJ1-2
CASSLPQSGVGTNEKLFF TGTGCCAGCAGTTTACCGCAGAGCGGGGTAGGAACTAATGAAAAACTGTTTTTT TRBV28 - - TRBJ1-4
CASSQDRLGASTDTQYF TGTGCCAGCAGCCAAGATAGACTAGGGGCTAGCACAGATACGCAGTATTTT TRBV3-1/TRBV3-2 - - TRBJ2-3
CASSLGLAPSSYEQYF TGTGCCAGCAGCTTAGGGCTAGCGCCGAGCTCCTACGAGCAGTACTTC TRBV7-9 - - TRBJ2-7
CASSLVAGGLSYNEQFF TGTGCCAGCAGCTTGGTAGCGGGAGGGCTTTCCTACAATGAGCAGTTCTTC TRBV13 - TRBD2 TRBJ2-1
CASRPRTGLTGELFF TGTGCCAGCCGGCCCAGGACAGGACTCACCGGGGAGCTGTTTTTT TRBV27 - TRBD1 TRBJ2-2
CASTRGQRYGYTF TGTGCCAGCACTAGGGGACAGCGCTATGGCTACACCTTC TRBV6-5 - TRBD1 TRBJ1-2
CASSPLNNEQFF TGTGCCAGCAGCCCACTCAACAATGAGCAGTTCTTC TRBV3-1/TRBV3-2 - - TRBJ2-1
CSVEYPAGEQYF TGCAGCGTTGAATACCCCGCCGGGGAGCAGTACTTC TRBV29-1 - - TRBJ2-7
CSVGQGVDYGYTF TGCAGCGTTGGACAGGGGGTTGACTATGGCTACACCTTC TRBV29-1 - TRBD1 TRBJ1-2
CASSADIGNTIYF TGCGCCAGCAGTGCCGACATTGGAAACACCATATATTTT TRBV10-1 - - TRBJ1-3
CASSLQMNTEAFF TGTGCCAGTAGTTTACAGATGAACACTGAAGCTTTCTTT TRBV19 - - TRBJ1-1
CASSVGAGVATGELFF TGTGCCAGCAGTGTAGGAGCGGGAGTAGCGACCGGGGAGCTGTTTTTT TRBV6-4 - TRBD2 TRBJ2-2
CASSRSGQGFGNTIYF TGCGCCAGCAGCCGAAGCGGGCAGGGATTTGGAAACACCATATATTTT TRBV4-1 - - TRBJ1-3
CASSPGWFGYGYTF TGCGCCAGCAGCCCAGGGTGGTTTGGGTATGGCTACACCTTC TRBV5-1 - - TRBJ1-2
CASSPITGAEAFF TGTGCCAGCAGTCCAATAACGGGGGCTGAAGCTTTCTTT TRBV12-3/TRBV12-4 - - TRBJ1-1